Each of the 23 T cell receptor beta chains below was sequenced from the same sample in a study of T-cell reconstitution after alpha-beta-depleted transplantation in children. The library targeted TCRbeta and was prepared with unique molecular identifiers. TCRdb itself ran the PCR reads through MiXCR, one entry per CDR3 protein. The sample lists hundreds of thousands of distinct CDR3 sequences, 15% to 20% occurring once. Sequenced material: PBMCs, mostly from graft donor cells, taken 360 days after TCRalphabeta/CD19-depleted stem cell transplant. The receptor source for this set is a boy less than two years old who had a stem cell transplant for Wiskott-Aldrich syndrome, so the T cells may come from the graft donor.

This clonotype was observed many times. The gene calls are TRBV20-1 and TRBJ2-3; no reliable D call. The CDR3 runs 11 residues. V lost 1 base, J lost 6 bases, and 5 bases lay in between. CDR1 DFQATT and CDR2 SNEGSKA come from the germline V gene (reference sequence). The CDR3, as DNA: TGCAGTGCTAGAGCTGTGGATACGCAGTATTTT. Its translation: CSARAVDTQYF.

This chain links TRBV5-1 with TRBJ2-2; D is perhaps TRBD1 (5 bases). Germline V gene data show CDR1 as SGHRS and CDR2 as YFSETQ. This CDR3 is 15 amino acids long. Trimming removed 2 bases from V and 5 bases from J, with 13 bases in between. For the CDR3, the DNA is TGCGCCAGCAGCTTTTCAGGGCGACTGACCGGGGAGCTGTTTTTT. Protein sequence: CASSFSGRLTGELFF.

This clonotype has a handful of counts. The rearrangement links TRBV10-3 to TRBJ2-2, with D perhaps assigned TRBD1 or TRBD2 (5 bases each). V lost 0 bases and J 4 bases, leaving 12 bases between the germline ends. CDR3 length: 16 residues. Germline V CDR1 and CDR2: ENHRY, SYGVKD. CDR3 sequence (DNA): TGTGCCATCAGTGAGTCGAGACAGACTACCACCGGGGAGCTGTTTTTT. Protein sequence: CAISESRQTTTGELFF.

The rearrangement uses TRBV7-2 and TRBJ1-6; 7 positions match TRBD1. V was clipped by 4 bases and J by 9 bases; unmatched bases: 12. Germline CDR1 and CDR2: SGHTA and FQGNSA. The CDR3 runs to 16 residues. CDR3 sequence: CASSSGRQGRSSPLHF. In DNA, the CDR3 is TGTGCCAGCAGCTCTGGGAGACAGGGTCGGAGTTCACCCCTCCACTTT.

There are a few counts of this clonotype. V usage is TRBV11-3 and J usage is TRBJ2-1; 9 positions agree with TRBD2. CDR3 size: 16 residues. V lost 8 bases and J lost 4; bases outside the gene matches: 12. Looked up from germline, CDR1 is SGHNT and CDR2 is YENEEA. The CDR3 DNA reads as TGTGCCAGCGGCCTATCGAGTAGCGGGAGTTACAATGAGCAGTTCTTC. Its protein product is CASGLSSSGSYNEQFF. The complete variable domain, with remaining parts taken from reference TRBV11-3 and TRBJ2-1, reads EAGVVQSPRYKIIEKKQPVAFWCNPISGHNTLYWYLQNLGQGPELLIRYENEEAVDDSQLPKDRFSAERLKGVDSTLKIQPAELGDSAVYLCASGLSSSGSYNEQFFGPGTRLTVL.

This clonotype was observed a few times. The chain joins TRBV10-3 to TRBJ1-1; 7 bases are shared with TRBD1. With V trimmed by 5 bases and J by 2 bases, 5 bases remained unmatched. The CDR3 is made up of 14 amino acids. Germline V lookup: CDR1 ENHRY, CDR2 SYGVKD. CDR3 protein: CAISSTGRNTEAFF. CDR3 sequence (DNA): TGTGCCATCAGTTCGACAGGGCGCAACACTGAAGCTTTCTTT.

This clonotype has more than one count but fewer than ten. The V call is TRBV12-3 or TRBV12-4, the J call TRBJ2-1, with 11 bases that match TRBD2. The CDR3 totals 16 residues. V gave up 1 base and J gave up 7 bases; unmatched junction bases: 6. The CDR3 loop reads CASSLETSGSGNEQFF. The CDR3 DNA reads as TGTGCCAGCAGTTTAGAAACTAGCGGGAGCGGGAATGAGCAGTTCTTC.

The CDR3 loop reads CATSDPGTSVRSYNEQFF. The CDR3 DNA reads as TGTGCCACCAGTGACCCCGGGACTAGCGTTAGATCCTACAATGAGCAGTTCTTC. The V gene is TRBV24-1, the J gene TRBJ2-1, with 10 bases fitting TRBD2. Germline V CDR1 and CDR2: KGHDR, SFDVKD. This CDR3 has 18 amino acids. The V segment lost 4 bases and the J segment 1 base; nucleotides outside the gene matches: 9.

This chain links TRBV21-1 with TRBJ2-3; the table's D call, TRBD2, was not checked against the DNA. TRBV21-1 counts as a pseudogene. CDR3 size: 16 residues. The DNA for the CDR3 is TGTGCCAGCAGCAAAAAACAGCGGGCTAGCACAGATACGCAGTATTTT. It translates to CASSKKQRASTDTQYF.

This clonotype was observed a handful of times. This chain connects TRBV28 to TRBJ1-1, with unresolved D. This CDR3 is built from 14 residues. Germline V gene data show CDR1 as MDHEN and CDR2 as SYDVKM. Trimming shortened V by 3 bases and J by 3 bases, and 11 bases separated the two germline ends. In DNA, the CDR3 is TGTGCCAGCAGTTTCGGGAAGTGGGACACTGAAGCTTTCTTT. Its translation: CASSFGKWDTEAFF.

This clonotype is a singleton in its sample. The chain uses TRBV7-9 and TRBJ1-2, with 7 bases fitting TRBD1. The ends lost 4 bases at V and 2 bases at J; junction bases unmatched: 4. Germline CDR1 and CDR2: SEHNR and FQNEAQ (reference sequence). This CDR3 is built from 14 residues. Written as DNA, the CDR3 is TGTGCCAGCAGCTCCCTGGGACAGAACTATGGCTACACCTTC. Translation: CASSSLGQNYGYTF.

This clonotype was observed a handful of times. The rearrangement joins TRBV27 to TRBJ2-7, with 13 bases aligning to TRBD2. In germline, CDR1 is MNHEY, CDR2 SMNVEV (reference sequence). The J segment lost 0 bases and the V segment lost 4 bases, leaving 6 bases of the junction unmatched. This CDR3 is 17 amino acids long. The CDR3 region is CASSYRTSGRNSYEQYF. The CDR3 DNA is TGTGCCAGCAGTTACCGGACTAGCGGGAGAAACTCCTACGAGCAGTACTTC.

This clonotype was counted only a few times. V is TRBV14 and J is TRBJ2-5; D uncertain. The CDR3 runs 13 residues. The V and J ends lost 7 bases and 1 base respectively, with 10 bases between them. Germline-derived CDR1 and CDR2 are SGHDN and FVKESK. The CDR3 coding sequence is TGTGCCAGCAACCACGGGTTCCAAGAGACCCAGTACTTC. It codes for CASNHGFQETQYF.

The chain links TRBV7-6 to TRBJ2-5, with 7 bases matching TRBD2. CDR1 SGHVS and CDR2 FNYEAQ come from the germline V gene. The CDR3 consists of 14 residues. J gave up 2 bases and V 4 bases, and 4 bases lay outside the gene matches. The CDR3 DNA reads TGTGCCAGCAGCTCCCGGACTAGACAAGAGACCCAGTACTTC. As protein: CASSSRTRQETQYF.

J is TRBJ2-5 and V is TRBV4-3; TRBD2 matches at 8 bases. Trimming at V came to 0 bases and at J to 5 bases, leaving 5 bases not matched to a gene. This CDR3 contains 15 residues. Germline V CDR1 and CDR2: LGHNA, YSLEER. CDR3 residues: CASSQDGGGRETQYF. CDR3 coding DNA: TGCGCCAGCAGCCAAGACGGTGGCGGGAGGGAGACCCAGTACTTC.

This clonotype was seen more than once but under ten times. V and J are TRBV30 and TRBJ2-5; D remains ambiguous. Germline V gene data show CDR1 as GTSNPN and CDR2 as SVGIG (reference sequence). This CDR3 spans 17 amino acids. Deletions cut 0 bases from V and 7 bases from J, with 24 bases between. The DNA for the CDR3 is TGTGCCTGGAGTGTGGGTATAATCCCTAGTGGTCGTCGGACCCAGTACTTC. Translation: CAWSVGIIPSGRRTQYF.

This clonotype was observed a few times. This chain links TRBV18 with TRBJ2-6, with TRBD1 identical over 7 bases. Germline V gene lookup returns CDR1 KGHSH and CDR2 LQKENI. V was clipped by 5 bases and J by 0 bases; unmatched bases: 13. The CDR3 consists of 19 residues. The CDR3 sequence is CASSSVAGQVNSGANVLTF. The CDR3, as DNA: TGTGCCAGCTCATCAGTAGCCGGACAGGTGAACTCTGGGGCCAACGTCCTGACTTTC.

V usage is TRBV4-2 and J usage is TRBJ2-3; D unclear. Trimming removed 4 bases at V and 1 base at J, with 18 bases between. The germline V gene encodes CDR1 LGHNA and CDR2 YNFKEQ. The CDR3 covers 17 residues. The DNA of the CDR3 is TGTGCCAGCAGCCTACCCGCAGGACCATTGGGCACAGATACGCAGTATTTT. Protein: CASSLPAGPLGTDTQYF.

This clonotype came up a few times. The chain has TRBV7-2 and TRBJ2-7; no clear D gene. The germline gives CDR1 SGHTA, CDR2 FQGNSA. The germline V and J ends were trimmed by 3 bases and 5 bases, with 17 bases remaining between them. This CDR3 is built from 15 residues. The DNA of the CDR3 is TGTGCCAGCAGCTTTTCAGCCCCCCGGTTCAACGAGCAGTACTTC. It is translated as CASSFSAPRFNEQYF.

Only a few counts were recorded for this clonotype. The chain joins TRBV29-1 to TRBJ2-7; D is unresolved. Trimming removed 3 bases at V and 2 bases at J, with 8 bases between. This CDR3 has 12 amino acids. Germline CDR1 is SQVTM and CDR2 is ANQGSEA. The CDR3 DNA reads as TGCAGCGTTGAGGCCCGCCCCTACGAGCAGTACTTC. The encoded protein is CSVEARPYEQYF.

The chain has TRBV10-1 and TRBJ2-2; possibly TRBD2 for D (6 bases). The CDR3 length is 13 residues. The V gene's germline CDR1 is WNHNN and CDR2 SYGVQD (reference sequence). V was pared by 6 bases and J by 6 bases, with 11 bases between. The CDR3 DNA reads as TGCGCCAGCAGGATCGGGGGATCCGGGGAGCTGTTTTTT. It translates to CASRIGGSGELFF.

This clonotype was seen repeatedly, ten times or more. V and J are TRBV6-2 or TRBV6-3 and TRBJ2-2; TRBD2 aligns across 10 bases. CDR1 and CDR2 from the germline V gene are MNHEY and SVGEGT. The length of the CDR3 is 15 residues. The J segment lost 5 bases and the V segment lost 6 bases, leaving 6 bases of the junction unmatched. The CDR3 region has the DNA TGTGCCAGCAGACTTAGCGGGAGGACGACCGGGGAGCTGTTTTTT. It yields the protein CASRLSGRTTGELFF.

This rearrangement joins TRBV4-1 to TRBJ2-2; D possibly corresponds to TRBD1 (6 bases). Trimming pared 2 bases from V and 4 bases from J, leaving 11 bases between. This CDR3 contains 15 residues. The V gene's germline CDR1 is MGHRA and CDR2 YSYEKL. CDR3 sequence reads: CASSQWGRITGELFF. DNA of the CDR3: TGCGCCAGCAGCCAATGGGGGCGCATCACCGGGGAGCTGTTTTTT.